One TCR beta chain is described in this entry. Its cognate antigen is unknown. These data are taken from a study of T cell responses to AZD1222 COVID-19 vaccine. At the level of the study: Recipients boosted at about 4 weeks or about 12 weeks are pooled.

V was cut by 0 bases and J by 6 bases, with 13 bases left in between. The V gene's germline CDR1 is SGHNT and CDR2 YYREEE (reference sequence). CDR3 size: 15 residues. Study conclusions and caveats: Vaccine-associated CD4 TCRs spanned spike, dominant at 160-218 and 743-854.

The repertoire was sequenced with immunoSEQ multiplex PCR; TCRdb's copy has only in-frame clones and lacks some. The top ten clones hold 5.4% of a sample with 130,000 or so clones, about 90% of them seen once. The origin of this receptor is an adult in good health. The rearrangement uses TRBV5-4 and TRBJ2-1; TRBD1 or TRBD2 may be the D gene (5 bases each). This material consisted of peripheral blood, taken on day 0 of AZD1222 vaccination. As DNA, the CDR3 is TGTGCCAGCAGCTTGGGAGGGGAGCGGCCCAATGAGCAGTTCTTC. Its translation is CASSLGGERPNEQFF.